These 14 T cell receptor beta chains originate from one sample sequenced in a study of shared clonotypes between healthy human individuals. Produced via immunoSEQ multiplex PCR; TCRdb's table is partial and in-frame only. The table shows over 2 million clones, with about 95% occurring only once. CD45RO negativity and positive selection for CCR7 defined naive CD8 cells, a population that excluded terminally differentiated effector memory CD45RA+ cells. The material sequenced was naive CD8+ T cells sorted from blood. Every receptor here comes from a man aged 18 to 29 in good health.

The chain recombines TRBV9 with TRBJ2-1; tentatively, D is TRBD2 (6 bases). Trimming pared 0 bases from V and 9 bases from J, leaving 10 bases between. Germline values: CDR1 SGDLS, CDR2 YYNGEE. CDR3 size: 13 residues. This CDR3 reads CASSVGEVSEQFF. The CDR3 DNA reads as TGTGCCAGCAGCGTAGGGGAGGTCAGTGAGCAGTTCTTC.

The chain recombines TRBV4-1 with TRBJ1-6; D ambiguous. The CDR3 spans 16 residues. V lost 0 bases and J 1 base, leaving 7 bases between the germline ends. Germline lookup yields CDR1 MGHRA and CDR2 YSYEKL. CDR3 sequence (DNA): TGCGCCAGCAGCCAAGATTCGGGATCCTATAATTCACCCCTCCACTTT. This codes for CASSQDSGSYNSPLHF.

The chain is built from TRBV15 and TRBJ2-3; no clear D. Germline V gene sequence: CDR1 LNHNV, CDR2 YYDKDF (reference sequence). The ends were cut back, 5 bases at V and 3 bases at J, with 9 bases in the middle. This CDR3 comprises 13 residues. The CDR3 DNA reads as TGTGCCACCAGCGGGCCAACGACAGATACGCAGTATTTT. Amino acid sequence: CATSGPTTDTQYF.

The chain links TRBV6-5 to TRBJ1-6; tentatively, D is TRBD1 (5 bases). CDR3 length equals 14 residues. CDR1 is MNHEY, CDR2 SVGAGI, per germline. The ends were cut back, 6 bases at V and 6 bases at J, with 12 bases in the middle. The CDR3 protein is CASRTGVGNSPLHF. For the CDR3, the DNA is TGTGCCAGCAGAACGGGGGTTGGTAATTCACCCCTCCACTTT.

The chain employs TRBV4-1 and TRBJ1-1; D is ambiguous. This CDR3 region has 13 residues. The V gene lost 1 base and the J gene lost 6 bases, with 9 bases spanning the gap. CDR1 is MGHRA, CDR2 YSYEKL, per germline. The CDR3 here is CASSQGGRPEAFF. The CDR3 DNA sequence: TGCGCCAGCAGCCAAGGCGGAAGGCCTGAAGCTTTCTTT.

The chain links TRBV12-5 to TRBJ2-1; 8 bases are shared with TRBD2. Germline loops: CDR1 LGHNT, CDR2 FRNRAP. CDR3 length: 16 residues. With 4 bases clipped from V and 4 bases from J, the junction kept 9 bases outside the gene matches. CDR3 loop: CASGSSSSGPYNEQFF. The CDR3 region has the DNA TGTGCTAGTGGTTCGTCGTCTAGCGGGCCTTACAATGAGCAGTTCTTC.

This clone was recorded only once. J is TRBJ2-3 and V is TRBV6-4; 8 bases line up with TRBD2. Germline values: CDR1 MRHNA, CDR2 SNTAGT. The CDR3 is 15 residues long. After removal of 1 base from V and 3 bases from J, the junction contained 3 bases not matched to a gene. The CDR3 nucleotides read TGTGCCAGCAGTGACTACGGGAGGGCGACAGATACGCAGTATTTT. Encoded protein: CASSDYGRATDTQYF.

A note on this clone: Distinct nucleotide sequences in the sample also encode this CDR3. The chain is built from TRBV5-1 and TRBJ2-3; 9 bases align to TRBD2. Per germline, CDR1 SGHRS and CDR2 YFSETQ. The CDR3 has 15 amino acids. V lost 3 bases, J lost 3 bases, and 5 bases stayed unmatched. CDR3 residues: CASSSLAGETDTQYF. The CDR3 DNA sequence: TGCGCCAGCAGCTCCTTAGCGGGAGAGACAGATACGCAGTATTTT.

CDR3 in amino acids: CASRLGQGPTEAFF. The CDR3 DNA is TGTGCCAGCAGACTAGGACAGGGCCCCACTGAAGCTTTCTTT. The chain employs TRBV27 and TRBJ1-1; 8 bases agree with TRBD1. This CDR3 is built from 14 residues. Unmatched junction bases numbered 7, after V lost 6 bases and J lost 4 bases. Germline CDR1 MNHEY, CDR2 SMNVEV (reference sequence).

CDR3 sequence (DNA): TGTGCCAGCAGTTTATTACCCCCTCGAACTGCGAACGAGCAGTACTTC. This gives the protein CASSLLPPRTANEQYF. This chain joins TRBV28 and TRBJ2-7; D is undetermined. V gave up 1 base and J gave up 5 bases, with 18 bases separating them. The CDR3 has 16 amino acids. Germline V lookup: CDR1 MDHEN, CDR2 SYDVKM. The variable domain in full, completed from reference TRBV28 and TRBJ2-7, reads DVKVTQSSRYLVKRTGEKVFLECVQDMDHENMFWYRQDPGLGLRLIYFSYDVKMKEKGDIPEGYSVSREKKERFSLILESASTNQTSMYLCASSLLPPRTANEQYFGPGTRLTVT.

In this sample, this clone turned up once. The V gene is TRBV28, the J gene TRBJ2-2; 9 positions agree with TRBD2. The CDR3 consists of 15 residues. Unmatched junction bases numbered 2, after V lost 1 base and J lost 5 bases. CDR1 is MDHEN and CDR2 is SYDVKM in the germline V gene. CDR3 in amino acids: CASSLYAGGTGELFF. Written as DNA, the CDR3 is TGTGCCAGCAGTTTATATGCGGGGGGGACCGGGGAGCTGTTTTTT. Based on the CDR3 plus reference TRBV28 and TRBJ2-2, the full variable domain is DVKVTQSSRYLVKRTGEKVFLECVQDMDHENMFWYRQDPGLGLRLIYFSYDVKMKEKGDIPEGYSVSREKKERFSLILESASTNQTSMYLCASSLYAGGTGELFFGEGSRLTVL.

As concerns this clone: This specimen includes other DNA sequences encoding the same CDR3. The chain links TRBV19 to TRBJ2-5; 12 nucleotides agree with TRBD2. Germline lookup yields CDR1 LNHDA and CDR2 SQIVND (reference sequence). With 6 bases clipped from V and 2 bases from J, the junction kept 1 base outside the gene matches. The CDR3 has 14 amino acids. CDR3 sequence (DNA): TGTGCCAGTAGGACTAGCGGGGGACAAGAGACCCAGTACTTC. Translation gives CASRTSGGQETQYF.

This chain joins TRBV15 and TRBJ2-1; 11 bases are shared with TRBD2. Germline trimming cut 5 bases from V and 10 bases from J; bases unmatched to any gene: 10. The CDR3 covers 15 residues. Looked up from germline, CDR1 is LNHNV and CDR2 is YYDKDF (reference sequence). The CDR3 nucleotides read TGTGCCACCAGCCCCCGACTAGCGGGGTTGGAGGAGCAGTTCTTC. Encoded protein: CATSPRLAGLEEQFF.

The chain combines TRBV7-9 with TRBJ2-7; tentative D call: TRBD2 (7 bases). Germline loops: CDR1 SEHNR, CDR2 FQNEAQ (reference sequence). V was trimmed by 4 bases and J by 3 bases, leaving 19 bases between them. This CDR3 is built from 16 residues. CDR3 in amino acids: CASSSTGRGSFYEQYF. CDR3 nucleotides: TGTGCCAGCAGCTCAACAGGGAGGGGGTCCTTCTACGAGCAGTACTTC. The whole variable domain, remainder taken from reference TRBV7-9 and TRBJ2-7, is DTGVSQNPRHKITKRGQNVTFRCDPISEHNRLYWYRQTLGQGPEFLTYFQNEAQLEKSRLLSDRFSAERPKGSFSTLEIQRTEQGDSAMYLCASSSTGRGSFYEQYFGPGTRLTVT.